This entry features one T cell receptor (beta chain) sequence. The antigen remains unidentified. The data were obtained in a study of T-cell reconstitution after alpha-beta-depleted transplantation in children. General study results and limits: The main origin of T-cell counts and diversity one year after transplant was newly produced T cells. Diversity of TCRbeta at day 60 was high in some patients, arising from surviving recipient T cells and thymic progenitors. By about two months after transplant, alpha-beta T cells reportedly arose from several hundred graft clones that had expanded.

Germline trimming cut 4 bases from V and 3 bases from J; bases unmatched to any gene: 4. The CDR3 covers 15 residues. The germline V gene encodes CDR1 SQVTM and CDR2 ANQGSEA. Using unique molecular identifiers, the investigators prepared the TCRbeta library. TCRdb ran MiXCR on the PCR reads and lists one entry per CDR3 protein. The sample carries 300,000 to 400,000 distinct CDR3 sequences, 16% recorded once. This TCR was sampled from a male patient between 2 and 15 years old who had a stem cell transplant for acute lymphoblastic leukemia, so the T cells may come from the graft donor. Specimen: PBMCs, mostly from graft donor cells, collected 360 days after TCRalphabeta/CD19-depleted stem cell transplant. The V and J genes are TRBV29-1 and TRBJ2-1; 12 bases align to TRBD2. CDR3 sequence: CSVGTSGNNYNEQFF. CDR3 DNA: TGCAGCGTTGGGACTAGCGGGAACAACTACAATGAGCAGTTCTTC.